This TCR beta chain appears in the sequencing data of a study of cytomegalovirus exposure and HLA in healthy donors. At the level of the study: Just over 80% of roughly 400 genotyped donors fell in the Caucasian-associated ancestry cluster.

With 60 Vbeta and 13 Jbeta primers, the PCR was carried out. The assay was immunoSEQ multiplex PCR, and TCRdb's table has in-frame clones only and misses some. The data show roughly 100,000 clones, around four fifths seen once. V gave up 6 bases and J gave up 5 bases; unmatched junction bases: 7. Germline values: CDR1 SNHLY, CDR2 FYNNEI. CDR3 size: 14 residues. The rearrangement links TRBV2 to TRBJ2-5; TRBD1 agrees at 9 bases. The sequence was collected from a woman aged 55-69 years in good health and CMV-seronegative. Sequenced material: PBMCs. The CDR3 is CASSAQGAGETQYF. As DNA, the CDR3 is TGTGCCAGCAGCGCACAGGGGGCGGGGGAGACCCAGTACTTC.